This T cell receptor beta chain was recorded in a study of blood T cell repertoires in COVID-19. Study-wide background: Sites in the United States, Italy and Spain provided acute and convalescent COVID-19 samples. T cells, B-cell-depleted T cells, or PBMCs supplied cDNA or gDNA.

The germline V gene encodes CDR1 LNHNV and CDR2 YYDKDF (reference sequence). V gave up 2 bases and J gave up 6 bases, with 13 bases separating them. The CDR3 loop spans 15 amino acids. Generated by immunoSEQ multiplex PCR, the TCRdb table keeps only in-frame clones and is missing some. This sample has about 150,000 clones, with about 90% found just once. The sequence derives from a man aged 45-65 years with acute or convalescent COVID-19. The gene calls are TRBV15 and TRBJ2-2, with D perhaps matching TRBD2 (5 bases). Sequencing was performed on peripheral blood. This CDR3 is CATSRKLVRAGELFF. The DNA of the CDR3 is TGTGCCACCAGCAGAAAACTAGTTAGGGCCGGGGAGCTGTTTTTT.